This TCR beta chain was documented in a study of T cells in Graves' hyperthyroidism and ophthalmopathy. Authors of the study amplified TCR beta CDR3 regions from RNA transcripts. Carried out on the TCR CDR3, a first-round RT-PCR used the HTBI primer set. TCRdb reprocessed the multiplex PCR reads with MiXCR, giving one entry per CDR3 protein. Of roughly 710,000 distinct CDR3 sequences in the sample, approximately 40% were seen once. Of note for this clonotype: The antigen remains undetermined. Given a much more abundant clone one base away, this may be a read error.

The study defined stable Graves' hyperthyroidism as no ophthalmopathy progression within 18 months. CDR1 and CDR2 from the germline V gene are LNHDA and SQIVND (reference sequence). The V and J ends lost 3 bases and 0 bases respectively, with 9 bases between them. CDR3 length equals 15 residues. Study-wide findings and caveats: Ophthalmopathy, as predicted by the model, came a median 6.5 months after the prediction. In the analysis, a 13 V-J model separated ophthalmopathy from stable hyperthyroidism.

The sequence was collected from a woman in her thirties or forties with Graves' hyperthyroidism. This chain joins TRBV19 and TRBJ1-5, with a possible D match to TRBD1 (5 bases). Source material: blood. Here the CDR3 reads CASSIDSCSNQPQHF. In nucleotides, the CDR3 is TGTGCCAGTAGTATCGACAGCTGTAGCAATCAGCCCCAGCATTTT.